The 9 T cell receptor beta chains below were found in one sample sequenced in a study of Graves' ophthalmopathy and Graves' hyperthyroidism. Amplifying from RNA transcripts, the study obtained TCR beta CDR3 regions. The authors performed first-round RT-PCR with HTBI primers and then a second-round multiplex PCR. TCRdb recomputed calls from the multiplex PCR reads with MiXCR, one row per CDR3 protein. The sample has 680,000 or so distinct CDR3 sequences, 22% seen once; the top ten hold 7.1%. What was sequenced was peripheral blood. These receptors were collected from a woman aged 18-29 years with stable Graves' hyperthyroidism. Some clones in this sample may be carry-over from other donors' samples.

This clonotype was picked up many times. The V gene is TRBV12-3 or TRBV12-4, the J gene TRBJ2-5, with 9 positions matching TRBD2. The CDR3 consists of 15 residues. The V and J ends lost 9 bases and 2 bases, in that order; junction bases with no gene match: 10. CDR3 in DNA: TGTGCCAGTGTACTTAGCGGGAGTCCGCAAGAGACCCAGTACTTC. As protein: CASVLSGSPQETQYF.

Remarks on this clonotype: The conserved phenylalanine or tryptophan is not found at the CDR3 terminus, so this likely reflects a read error. The rearrangement joins TRBV6-2 or TRBV6-3 to TRBJ1-2; D gene ambiguous. Trimming took off 2 bases at V and 2 bases at J, with 24 bases between the two ends. Looked up from germline, CDR1 is MNHEY and CDR2 is SVGEGT. This CDR3 has 19 residues. CDR3 sequence: CASSYQHNPQTPVNYGYTY. In nucleotides, the CDR3 is TGTGCCAGCAGTTACCAACATAACCCCCAGACACCGGTAAACTATGGCTACACCTAC.

This chain joins TRBV4-1 and TRBJ1-3; 9 bases are shared with TRBD1. This CDR3 contains 16 residues. Losses at the gene ends were 1 base for V and 4 bases for J; bases not matched to a gene: 5. Germline V lookup: CDR1 MGHRA, CDR2 YSYEKL. The CDR3 nucleotides read TGCGCCAGCAGCCAAGCCCTTACAGGGGGCGGAAACACCATATATTTT. It specifies CASSQALTGGGNTIYF.

This clonotype has ten or more counts. This rearrangement joins TRBV7-8 to TRBJ1-6; TRBD1 matches 9 bases. The CDR3 sequence is 15 residues long. Trimming took 0 bases from V and 8 from J; bases not matched to a gene: 2. CDR1 SGHVS and CDR2 FQNEAQ come from the germline V gene. The CDR3 DNA reads TGTGCCAGCAGCTTAGCCCGGGACAGGGATTCACCCCTCCACTTT. Protein sequence: CASSLARDRDSPLHF.

In its sample, this clonotype was seen many times. The J gene is TRBJ2-5, the V gene TRBV15; 10 bases fit TRBD1. This CDR3 region has 20 residues. Germline V gene sequence: CDR1 LNHNV, CDR2 YYDKDF (reference sequence). The trim removed 3 bases at V and 0 bases at J, leaving 16 bases unmatched. CDR3 DNA: TGTGCCACCAGCAGGGAAAACCTCTTGTGGACAGGGGGTTACCAAGAGACCCAGTACTTC. It translates to CATSRENLLWTGGYQETQYF.

As to this clonotype: Germline is not matched at one junction end, which may reflect a read error. The rearrangement joins TRBV5-5 to TRBJ2-7, with TRBD2 matching 8 bases. Germline CDR1 SGHKS, CDR2 YYEKEE (reference sequence). The CDR3 runs to 15 residues. DNA of the CDR3: TGTGTCAGCAGCTTTTTCCCGGGGGGGGTTTACGAGCAGTACTTC. Its protein is CVSSFFPGGVYEQYF.

V gene TRBV12-3 or TRBV12-4 combines with J gene TRBJ1-2, with 7 bases fitting TRBD1. The CDR3 extends over 16 amino acids. V dropped 10 bases and J dropped 1; count of bases not matched to a gene: 15. This CDR3 reads CATFRRDSFFNYGYTF. DNA of the CDR3: TGTGCCACCTTTCGGAGGGACAGCTTTTTTAACTATGGCTACACCTTC.

The V call is TRBV6-2 or TRBV6-3, the J call TRBJ2-7, with TRBD1 as a possible D gene (5 bases). Germline V gene sequence: CDR1 MNHEY, CDR2 SVGEGT. This CDR3 has 17 residues. Between the trimmed V and J ends, which lost 6 bases and 1 base, there was a span of 22 bases. The CDR3 DNA reads as TGTGCCAGCAGAAACCATCTTTTGACAGCCCTATCCTACGAGCAGTACTTC. Its translation is CASRNHLLTALSYEQYF.

About this clonotype: The CDR3 ends on some other residue instead of the conserved phenylalanine or tryptophan, so this is likely a read error. This chain uses TRBV12-3 or TRBV12-4 with TRBJ1-5; D is unclear. CDR3 length equals 14 residues. Trimming cost V 3 bases and J 3 bases, with 9 bases left between them. In DNA form, the CDR3 reads TGTGCCAGCAGTTTCCCACAGTTCAATCAGCCCCAGCATTAT. Translated, it gives CASSFPQFNQPQHY.